This TCR beta chain originates from a study of early T cells in non-severe SARS-CoV-2 infection. Study-level background: The chains were unpaired, and the sequenced material was bulk RNA from unsorted whole blood. The study, taken as a whole, reports: Private and CD4 specificities were missed by VDJdb matching, which favored anti-spike CD8 responses.

At least ten counts were recorded for this clonotype. Its antigen remains unidentified. Individual cDNA molecules carried attached unique molecular identifiers. TCRdb reprocessed the 5' RACE reads with MiXCR, giving one entry per CDR3 protein. There are around 30,000 distinct CDR3 sequences in the sample; 5% to 6.5% occur only once, and less than 10% lies in the top ten. Germline V gene sequence: CDR1 SGHTA, CDR2 FQGNSA. The CDR3 is 16 amino acids. Trimming pared 1 base from V and 2 bases from J, leaving 15 bases between. Source material: whole blood. The chain is built from TRBV7-2 and TRBJ2-7; a possible D gene is TRBD2 (6 bases). The receptor was isolated from an adult who was a healthcare worker with PCR-confirmed SARS-CoV-2 infection or an uninfected control (not recorded which). The chain's CDR3 is CASSLEVAGYPYEQYF. CDR3 nucleotides: TGTGCCAGCAGCTTAGAGGTCGCGGGGTACCCCTACGAGCAGTACTTC. Full variable domain (remainder filled in from reference TRBV7-2 and TRBJ2-7): GAGVSQSPSNKVTEKGKDVELRCDPISGHTALYWYRQSLGQGLEFLIYFQGNSAPDKSGLPSDRFSAERTGGSVSTLTIQRTQQEDSAVYLCASSLEVAGYPYEQYFGPGTRLTVT.